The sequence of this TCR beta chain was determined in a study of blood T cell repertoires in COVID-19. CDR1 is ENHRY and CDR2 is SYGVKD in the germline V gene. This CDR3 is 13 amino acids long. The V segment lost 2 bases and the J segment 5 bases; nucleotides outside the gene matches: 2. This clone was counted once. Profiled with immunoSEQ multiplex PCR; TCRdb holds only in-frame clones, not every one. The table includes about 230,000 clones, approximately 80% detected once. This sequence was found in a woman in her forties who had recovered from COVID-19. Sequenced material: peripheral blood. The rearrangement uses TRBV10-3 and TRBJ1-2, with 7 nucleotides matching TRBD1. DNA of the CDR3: TGTGCCATCAGTGAGGGGACAGATTATGGCTACACCTTC. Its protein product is CAISEGTDYGYTF.